This TCR beta chain was found in a study of T cell changes during pregnancy in multiple sclerosis. The CDR3 contains 15 residues. The ends were cut back, 3 bases at V and 2 bases at J, with 11 bases in the middle. The V gene's germline CDR1 is WNHNN and CDR2 SYGVQD (reference sequence). Data came from immunoSEQ multiplex PCR; TCRdb stores just in-frame clones and leaves some out. Among tens of thousands of clones listed, 70% to 90% were seen once. The starting material was CD4+ T cells from peripheral blood mononuclear cells, obtained before pregnancy. This chain links TRBV10-1 with TRBJ1-3; possibly TRBD1 for D (5 bases). This TCR was sampled from a female donor with multiple sclerosis, enrolled in a pregnancy study. CDR3 in amino acids: CASSDGGLTGNTIYF. CDR3 DNA sequence: TGCGCCAGCAGTGACGGGGGATTGACTGGAAACACCATATATTTT.